This T cell receptor (beta chain) appears in the sequencing data of a study of OX40 agonist ivuxolimab in advanced cancers. The wider study: Patients achieving partial responses numbered three: one hepatocellular carcinoma case and two cutaneous melanoma cases.

Trimming cost V 2 bases and J 6 bases, with 13 bases left between them. Germline-derived CDR1 and CDR2 are LNHDA and SQIVND (reference sequence). The CDR3 covers 14 residues. Produced via immunoSEQ multiplex PCR; TCRdb's table is partial and in-frame only. The profile shows about 69,000 clones, roughly 92% of them singletons. Here the sequenced sample was CD4+ or CD8+ T cells sorted from blood, taken in a trial of the OX40 agonist ivuxolimab. The V call is TRBV19, the J call TRBJ1-1; no reliable D call. This receptor was obtained from an adult with an advanced solid tumor such as melanoma, head and neck, liver or kidney cancer. This CDR3 is CASSIPPPGPEAFF. In DNA, the CDR3 is TGTGCCAGTAGTATACCTCCCCCAGGTCCTGAAGCTTTCTTT. The whole variable domain, remainder taken from reference TRBV19 and TRBJ1-1, is DGGITQSPKYLFRKEGQNVTLSCEQNLNHDAMYWYRQDPGQGLRLIYYSQIVNDFQKGDIAEGYSVSREKKESFPLTVTSAQKNPTAFYLCASSIPPPGPEAFFGQGTRLTVV.